The clone carrying this T cell receptor beta chain occurred once. The sample is drawn from a study of cytomegalovirus exposure and HLA in healthy donors. Use of 60 Vbeta and 13 Jbeta primers characterized the PCR. Assay: immunoSEQ multiplex PCR; the TCRdb copy retains only in-frame clones and omits some. The data contain 100,000 to 150,000 clones, around three quarters of them singletons. CDR3 length equals 13 residues. V was trimmed by 3 bases and J by 5 bases, leaving 10 bases between them. Germline V gene lookup returns CDR1 KGHSH and CDR2 LQKENI. The clonotype comes from a man aged 40-55 years in good health and CMV-seronegative. The rearrangement links TRBV18 to TRBJ1-1; D is uncertain. The sample taken for sequencing was PBMCs. The DNA for the CDR3 is TGTGCCAGCTCACCGGGGAGGGAGACTGAAGCTTTCTTT. This codes for CASSPGRETEAFF.